These T cell receptor beta chains were read from a single sample in a study of blood T cells in healthy people across ages. TCRdb ran MiXCR on the 5' RACE reads and lists one entry per CDR3 protein. The sample yields hundreds of thousands of distinct CDR3 sequences, roughly three fifths seen once. Sequencing was performed on blood. The receptors shown here come from a man in his forties in good health. The CDR3 runs from the conserved cysteine through the conserved F or W. The D gene is left open where the match is weak. A clone size is listed for some rows: how often the clone was seen (once, few, many), or a class if it is expanded.

TRBJ1-2	TRBV14	.	.	CASSHNPAGHYGYTF	TGTGCCAGCAGCCACAATCCGGCAGGGCACTATGGCTACACCTTC
TRBJ2-7	TRBV30	.	.	CAWSQGYVKPYEQYF	TGTGCCTGGAGTCAGGGATACGTCAAACCCTACGAGCAGTACTTC
TRBJ2-3	TRBV7-9	.	.	CASRGSGDTQYF	TGTGCCAGCAGGGGGTCCGGGGATACGCAGTATTTT
TRBJ2-7	TRBV5-5	.	few	CASSSAVRAYEQYF	TGTGCCAGCAGCTCGGCGGTCCGAGCCTACGAGCAGTACTTC
TRBJ2-3	TRBV7-2	TRBD2	few	CASSLVPAGILTDTQYF	TGTGCCAGCAGCTTAGTTCCAGCGGGGATCCTCACAGATACGCAGTATTTT
TRBJ2-2	TRBV12-3/TRBV12-4	.	.	CASSLRASGTGELFF	TGTGCCAGTAGTTTAAGAGCCTCGGGTACCGGGGAGCTGTTTTTT
TRBJ1-4	TRBV4-3	.	.	CASSQVFGASNEKLFF	TGCGCCAGCAGCCAAGTCTTCGGAGCTTCTAATGAAAAACTGTTTTTT
TRBJ2-7	TRBV3-1	.	.	CASSQGQLSSYNEQYF	TGTGCCAGCAGCCAAGGACAGCTGAGCTCCTACAATGAGCAGTACTTC
TRBJ2-7	TRBV7-9	.	.	CASSSGWEAYEQYF	TGTGCCAGCAGCTCAGGGTGGGAGGCCTACGAGCAGTACTTC
TRBJ2-2	TRBV4-2	TRBD1	.	CASSPRRQGNTGELFF	TGTGCCAGCAGCCCGAGAAGACAGGGGAACACCGGGGAGCTGTTTTTT
TRBJ1-1	TRBV6-5	.	.	CVSSYRPINTEAFF	TGTGTCAGCAGTTACCGTCCGATTAACACTGAAGCTTTCTTT
TRBJ2-2	TRBV7-2	.	.	CASGYTGELFF	TGTGCCAGCGGCTACACCGGGGAGCTGTTTTTT
TRBJ2-2	TRBV15	TRBD1	.	CATSPYRGDTGELFF	TGTGCCACCAGTCCCTACAGGGGGGACACCGGGGAGCTGTTTTTT
TRBJ1-2	TRBV18	.	.	CASPPNTGTSAAYTF	TGTGCCAGCCCACCAAATACCGGGACATCCGCCGCCTACACCTTC
TRBJ1-1	TRBV29-1	.	once	CSVDMGTSFESPAFF	TGCAGCGTTGACATGGGGACCTCCTTTGAATCACCAGCTTTCTTT
TRBJ2-7	TRBV9	TRBD2	.	CASSEGLPEVYEQYF	TGTGCCAGCAGCGAGGGACTACCGGAGGTATACGAGCAGTACTTC
TRBJ2-5	TRBV20-1	.	.	CSARVPGLQETQYF	TGCAGTGCTAGGGTTCCGGGACTGCAAGAGACCCAGTACTTC
TRBJ1-2	TRBV20-1	.	.	CSARYRQSLNGYTF	TGCAGTGCTAGGTACCGCCAGAGTCTAAATGGCTACACCTTC
TRBJ2-7	TRBV5-1	TRBD1	.	CASRGGTGVSYEQYF	TGCGCCAGCCGTGGCGGGACAGGGGTCTCCTACGAGCAGTACTTC
TRBJ1-2	TRBV29-1	.	.	CSVEVGADGYTF	TGCAGCGTTGAAGTAGGGGCGGACGGCTACACCTTC
TRBJ1-2	TRBV20-1	.	.	CSATVRLYGYTF	TGCAGTGCTACGGTACGGCTCTATGGCTACACCTTC
TRBJ1-5	TRBV2	TRBD1	.	CASSRDRDDQPQHF	TGTGCCAGCAGCCGGGACAGGGACGATCAGCCCCAGCATTTT
TRBJ2-7	TRBV2	.	few	CACRGSSYEQYF	TGTGCCTGCCGGGGGAGCTCCTACGAGCAGTACTTC
TRBJ2-1	TRBV20-1	TRBD2	.	CSARPVRGGYNEQFF	TGCAGTGCTAGACCCGTGCGGGGGGGCTACAATGAGCAGTTCTTC
TRBJ2-4	TRBV28	.	.	CASSSIRGSKNIQYF	TGTGCCAGCAGTAGCATCAGGGGCTCCAAAAACATTCAGTACTTC
TRBJ2-1	TRBV10-3	TRBD2	.	CAISERGDEQFF	TGTGCCATCAGTGAGCGGGGGGATGAGCAGTTCTTC
TRBJ1-1	TRBV10-3	.	.	CAISDGQLHTEAFF	TGTGCCATCAGTGACGGCCAGTTACACACTGAAGCTTTCTTT
TRBJ2-4	TRBV28	.	.	CASHTGYGKNIQYF	TGTGCCAGCCACACAGGGTATGGCAAAAACATTCAGTACTTC
TRBJ2-6	TRBV7-3	.	.	CASSPRAPGANVLTF	TGTGCCAGCAGCCCCCGGGCGCCTGGGGCCAACGTCCTGACTTTC
TRBJ2-5	TRBV20-1	TRBD1	.	CSAKTGETQYF	TGCAGTGCTAAGACAGGGGAGACCCAGTACTTC
TRBJ2-4	TRBV11-3	.	.	CASSLVTSRVASKNIQYF	TGTGCCAGCAGCTTAGTCACCAGTAGGGTGGCCTCCAAAAACATTCAGTACTTC
TRBJ2-1	TRBV6-5	TRBD2	.	CASRSSGSSTYNEQFF	TGTGCCAGCAGATCCAGCGGGAGTTCGACCTACAATGAGCAGTTCTTC
TRBJ1-5	TRBV7-2	TRBD1	.	CASSFDRGPDQPQHF	TGTGCCAGCAGCTTCGACAGGGGTCCGGATCAGCCCCAGCATTTT
TRBJ2-7	TRBV20-1	TRBD1	.	CSAWTGTASYEQYF	TGCAGTGCCTGGACCGGGACAGCCTCCTACGAGCAGTACTTC
TRBJ1-4	TRBV20-1	.	.	CSASRGNRRNEKLFF	TGCAGTGCTAGCCGGGGAAACAGACGGAATGAAAAACTGTTTTTT
TRBJ1-1	TRBV14	.	.	CASSLHLETEAFF	TGTGCCAGCAGCTTACACCTCGAGACTGAAGCTTTCTTT
TRBJ2-7	TRBV6-5	TRBD1	.	CASSYRPGGFDEQYF	TGTGCCAGCAGTTACCGTCCAGGGGGCTTCGACGAGCAGTACTTC
TRBJ1-5	TRBV6-1	.	.	CASSEPAGDNQPQHF	TGTGCCAGCAGTGAACCCGCGGGCGACAATCAGCCCCAGCATTTT
TRBJ1-5	TRBV4-2	.	.	CASSQQRRNQPQHF	TGTGCCAGCAGCCAACAACGGAGAAATCAGCCCCAGCATTTT
TRBJ1-2	TRBV20-1	TRBD1	.	CSGTTGDHYGYTF	TGCAGTGGAACTACAGGGGATCACTATGGCTACACCTTC
TRBJ2-1	TRBV7-3	.	few	CASSFAGAVVGSPYNEQFF	TGTGCCAGCAGCTTCGCAGGGGCTGTTGTGGGGTCCCCCTACAATGAGCAGTTCTTC
TRBJ2-5	TRBV20-1	TRBD1	.	CSAPDGQEETQYF	TGCAGTGCCCCAGACGGACAGGAAGAGACCCAGTACTTC
TRBJ2-7	TRBV12-3/TRBV12-4	.	.	CASSFPAGLSYEQYF	TGTGCCAGCAGTTTCCCAGCCGGCCTCTCCTACGAGCAGTACTTC
TRBJ2-2	TRBV5-1	TRBD2	.	CASSTSGSVTGELFF	TGCGCCAGCAGTACTAGCGGGAGCGTCACCGGGGAGCTGTTTTTT
TRBJ2-5	TRBV20-1	TRBD1	.	CSASAMTGTGETQYF	TGCAGTGCCTCCGCGATGACAGGGACAGGAGAGACCCAGTACTTC
TRBJ2-2	TRBV6-6	.	.	CASSYGPYGELFF	TGTGCCAGCAGTTATGGGCCTTACGGGGAGCTGTTTTTT
TRBJ2-7	TRBV4-1	.	.	CASSQVQGQYEQYF	TGCGCCAGCAGCCAAGTTCAGGGGCAATACGAGCAGTACTTC
TRBJ2-7	TRBV4-2	TRBD2	.	CASSQAKGPLAGTYEQYF	TGTGCCAGCAGCCAAGCGAAGGGACCTCTAGCGGGGACCTACGAGCAGTACTTC
TRBJ2-6	TRBV9	TRBD1	.	CASSVAWDRARFMTGANVLTF	TGTGCCAGCAGCGTTGCCTGGGACAGGGCACGGTTTATGACTGGGGCCAACGTCCTGACTTTC
TRBJ2-7	TRBV7-2	TRBD1	few	CASSQYSGTATYEQYF	TGTGCCAGCAGCCAATATTCCGGGACAGCTACCTACGAGCAGTACTTC
TRBJ2-7	TRBV4-2	TRBD1	few	CASSQTTGAIYEQYF	TGTGCCAGCAGCCAGACCACAGGGGCGATCTACGAGCAGTACTTC
TRBJ2-3	TRBV7-6	.	few	CASSTHPQLTSTDTQYF	TGTGCCAGCAGCACCCACCCGCAATTAACTAGCACAGATACGCAGTATTTT
TRBJ2-7	TRBV15	TRBD2	few	CATSRDRSGRSDEQYF	TGTGCCACCAGCAGAGATCGAAGCGGGAGAAGTGACGAGCAGTACTTC